This T cell receptor beta chain derives from a study of shared clonotypes between healthy human individuals. Study details: In total, the donors were a couple of women and a few men aged 18 to 49.

Study results and limitations: It was the few donors that limited the genetic and exposure-history diversity represented.

Notes on this clone: Antigen unknown.

TCRdb's copy holds only in-frame clones and misses some; the assay was immunoSEQ multiplex PCR. Found here are approximately 1,000,000 clones, roughly 80% of them singletons; the top ten hold 0.7% to 0.95%. Per germline, CDR1 MDHEN and CDR2 SYDVKM. Trimming took off 4 bases at V and 3 bases at J, with 10 bases between the two ends. The CDR3 loop spans 13 amino acids. The sequence was obtained from a man between 18 and 29 years old in good health. Some clones in this sample may be carry-over from other donors' samples. J is TRBJ2-7 and V is TRBV28; D may be TRBD1 or TRBD2 (5 bases each). Sequenced input: memory CD4+ T cells from PBMCs. As to subset: CD45RA-negative fraction. The CDR3 loop is CASSSGAYYEQYF. The CDR3, as DNA: TGTGCCAGCAGTTCCGGGGCCTACTACGAGCAGTACTTC.